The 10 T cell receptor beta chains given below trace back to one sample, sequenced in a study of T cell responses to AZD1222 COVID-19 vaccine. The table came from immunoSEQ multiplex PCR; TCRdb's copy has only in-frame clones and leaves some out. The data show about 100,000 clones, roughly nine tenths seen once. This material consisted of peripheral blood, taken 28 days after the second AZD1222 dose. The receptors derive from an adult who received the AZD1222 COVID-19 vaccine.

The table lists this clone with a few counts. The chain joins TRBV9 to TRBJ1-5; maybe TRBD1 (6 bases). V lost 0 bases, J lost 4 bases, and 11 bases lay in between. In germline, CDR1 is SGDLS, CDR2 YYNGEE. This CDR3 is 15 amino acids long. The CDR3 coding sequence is TGTGCCAGCAGCGTAGATGTGGGGGCGAATCAGCCCCAGCATTTT. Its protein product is CASSVDVGANQPQHF.

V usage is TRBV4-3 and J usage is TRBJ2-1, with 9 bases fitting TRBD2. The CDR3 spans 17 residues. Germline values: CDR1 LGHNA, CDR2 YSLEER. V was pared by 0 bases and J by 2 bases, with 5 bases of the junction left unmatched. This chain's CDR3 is CASSQEGGTSPYNEQFF. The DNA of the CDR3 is TGCGCCAGCAGCCAAGAGGGTGGGACTAGCCCCTACAATGAGCAGTTCTTC.

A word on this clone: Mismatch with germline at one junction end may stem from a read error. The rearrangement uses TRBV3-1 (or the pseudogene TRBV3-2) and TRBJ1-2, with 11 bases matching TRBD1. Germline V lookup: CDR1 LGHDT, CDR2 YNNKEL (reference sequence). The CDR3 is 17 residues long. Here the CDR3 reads CASSGGTGGPLNYSYTF. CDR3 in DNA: TGTGCCAGCAGCGGCGGGACAGGGGGGCCCCTTAACTATAGCTACACCTTC.

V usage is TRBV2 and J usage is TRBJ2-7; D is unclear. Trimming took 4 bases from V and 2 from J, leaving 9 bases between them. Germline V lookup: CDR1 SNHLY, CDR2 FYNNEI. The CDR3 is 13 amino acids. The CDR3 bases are TGTGCCAGCAGTGGGCGGCTAACCTACGAGCAGTACTTC. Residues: CASSGRLTYEQYF.

The CDR3 here is CASSRTGRANVNEKLFF. For the CDR3, the DNA is TGCGCCAGCAGCCGGACAGGGAGGGCGAACGTTAATGAAAAACTGTTTTTT. This chain uses TRBV5-1 with TRBJ1-4; 8 positions match TRBD1. The CDR3 sequence is 17 residues long. Per the germline V gene, CDR1 is SGHRS and CDR2 is YFSETQ. V gave up 4 bases and J gave up 4 bases; unmatched junction bases: 12. Complete variable domain (other parts from reference TRBV5-1 and TRBJ1-4): KAGVTQTPRYLIKTRGQQVTLSCSPISGHRSVSWYQQTPGQGLQFLFEYFSETQRNKGNFPGRFSGRQFSNSRSEMNVSTLELGDSALYLCASSRTGRANVNEKLFFGSGTQLSVL.

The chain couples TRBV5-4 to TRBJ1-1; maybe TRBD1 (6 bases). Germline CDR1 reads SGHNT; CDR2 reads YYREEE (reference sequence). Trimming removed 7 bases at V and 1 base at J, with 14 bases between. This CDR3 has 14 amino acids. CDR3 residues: CASGDSGQNTEAFF. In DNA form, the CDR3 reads TGTGCCAGCGGGGATTCGGGACAGAACACTGAAGCTTTCTTT.

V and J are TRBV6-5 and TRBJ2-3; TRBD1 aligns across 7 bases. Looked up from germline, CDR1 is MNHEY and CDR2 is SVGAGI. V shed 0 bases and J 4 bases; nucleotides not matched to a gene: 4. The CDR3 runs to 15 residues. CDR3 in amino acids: CASSYSGQSSDTQYF. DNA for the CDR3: TGTGCCAGCAGTTACTCGGGACAGAGCTCAGATACGCAGTATTTT.

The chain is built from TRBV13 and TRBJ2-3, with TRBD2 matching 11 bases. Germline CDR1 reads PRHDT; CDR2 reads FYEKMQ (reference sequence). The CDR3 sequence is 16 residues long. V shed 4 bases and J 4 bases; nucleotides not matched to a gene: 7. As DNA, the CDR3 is TGTGCCAGCAGCTCGGAAACTAGCGGGAGAGCAGATACGCAGTATTTT. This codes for CASSSETSGRADTQYF.

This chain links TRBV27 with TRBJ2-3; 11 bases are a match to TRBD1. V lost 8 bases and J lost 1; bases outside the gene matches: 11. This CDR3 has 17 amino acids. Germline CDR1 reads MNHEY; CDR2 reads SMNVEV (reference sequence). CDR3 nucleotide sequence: TGTGCCAGCCGATTAACTCCGGGACAGGGGGGCACAGATACGCAGTATTTT. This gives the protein CASRLTPGQGGTDTQYF.

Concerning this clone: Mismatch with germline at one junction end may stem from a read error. Here the CDR3 reads CASGMGVTSTDTQYF. CDR3 sequence (DNA): TGTGCCAGTGGTATGGGGGTTACTAGCACAGATACGCAGTATTTT. The chain has TRBV19 and TRBJ2-3; D possibly uses TRBD1 or TRBD2 (5 bases each). CDR1 is LNHDA, CDR2 SQIVND, per germline (reference sequence). The CDR3 runs to 15 residues. Full variable domain (rest looked up from reference TRBV19 and TRBJ2-3): DGGITQSPKYLFRKEGQNVTLSCEQNLNHDAMYWYRQDPGQGLRLIYYSQIVNDFQKGDIAEGYSVSREKKESFPLTVTSAQKNPTAFYLCASGMGVTSTDTQYFGPGTRLTVL.